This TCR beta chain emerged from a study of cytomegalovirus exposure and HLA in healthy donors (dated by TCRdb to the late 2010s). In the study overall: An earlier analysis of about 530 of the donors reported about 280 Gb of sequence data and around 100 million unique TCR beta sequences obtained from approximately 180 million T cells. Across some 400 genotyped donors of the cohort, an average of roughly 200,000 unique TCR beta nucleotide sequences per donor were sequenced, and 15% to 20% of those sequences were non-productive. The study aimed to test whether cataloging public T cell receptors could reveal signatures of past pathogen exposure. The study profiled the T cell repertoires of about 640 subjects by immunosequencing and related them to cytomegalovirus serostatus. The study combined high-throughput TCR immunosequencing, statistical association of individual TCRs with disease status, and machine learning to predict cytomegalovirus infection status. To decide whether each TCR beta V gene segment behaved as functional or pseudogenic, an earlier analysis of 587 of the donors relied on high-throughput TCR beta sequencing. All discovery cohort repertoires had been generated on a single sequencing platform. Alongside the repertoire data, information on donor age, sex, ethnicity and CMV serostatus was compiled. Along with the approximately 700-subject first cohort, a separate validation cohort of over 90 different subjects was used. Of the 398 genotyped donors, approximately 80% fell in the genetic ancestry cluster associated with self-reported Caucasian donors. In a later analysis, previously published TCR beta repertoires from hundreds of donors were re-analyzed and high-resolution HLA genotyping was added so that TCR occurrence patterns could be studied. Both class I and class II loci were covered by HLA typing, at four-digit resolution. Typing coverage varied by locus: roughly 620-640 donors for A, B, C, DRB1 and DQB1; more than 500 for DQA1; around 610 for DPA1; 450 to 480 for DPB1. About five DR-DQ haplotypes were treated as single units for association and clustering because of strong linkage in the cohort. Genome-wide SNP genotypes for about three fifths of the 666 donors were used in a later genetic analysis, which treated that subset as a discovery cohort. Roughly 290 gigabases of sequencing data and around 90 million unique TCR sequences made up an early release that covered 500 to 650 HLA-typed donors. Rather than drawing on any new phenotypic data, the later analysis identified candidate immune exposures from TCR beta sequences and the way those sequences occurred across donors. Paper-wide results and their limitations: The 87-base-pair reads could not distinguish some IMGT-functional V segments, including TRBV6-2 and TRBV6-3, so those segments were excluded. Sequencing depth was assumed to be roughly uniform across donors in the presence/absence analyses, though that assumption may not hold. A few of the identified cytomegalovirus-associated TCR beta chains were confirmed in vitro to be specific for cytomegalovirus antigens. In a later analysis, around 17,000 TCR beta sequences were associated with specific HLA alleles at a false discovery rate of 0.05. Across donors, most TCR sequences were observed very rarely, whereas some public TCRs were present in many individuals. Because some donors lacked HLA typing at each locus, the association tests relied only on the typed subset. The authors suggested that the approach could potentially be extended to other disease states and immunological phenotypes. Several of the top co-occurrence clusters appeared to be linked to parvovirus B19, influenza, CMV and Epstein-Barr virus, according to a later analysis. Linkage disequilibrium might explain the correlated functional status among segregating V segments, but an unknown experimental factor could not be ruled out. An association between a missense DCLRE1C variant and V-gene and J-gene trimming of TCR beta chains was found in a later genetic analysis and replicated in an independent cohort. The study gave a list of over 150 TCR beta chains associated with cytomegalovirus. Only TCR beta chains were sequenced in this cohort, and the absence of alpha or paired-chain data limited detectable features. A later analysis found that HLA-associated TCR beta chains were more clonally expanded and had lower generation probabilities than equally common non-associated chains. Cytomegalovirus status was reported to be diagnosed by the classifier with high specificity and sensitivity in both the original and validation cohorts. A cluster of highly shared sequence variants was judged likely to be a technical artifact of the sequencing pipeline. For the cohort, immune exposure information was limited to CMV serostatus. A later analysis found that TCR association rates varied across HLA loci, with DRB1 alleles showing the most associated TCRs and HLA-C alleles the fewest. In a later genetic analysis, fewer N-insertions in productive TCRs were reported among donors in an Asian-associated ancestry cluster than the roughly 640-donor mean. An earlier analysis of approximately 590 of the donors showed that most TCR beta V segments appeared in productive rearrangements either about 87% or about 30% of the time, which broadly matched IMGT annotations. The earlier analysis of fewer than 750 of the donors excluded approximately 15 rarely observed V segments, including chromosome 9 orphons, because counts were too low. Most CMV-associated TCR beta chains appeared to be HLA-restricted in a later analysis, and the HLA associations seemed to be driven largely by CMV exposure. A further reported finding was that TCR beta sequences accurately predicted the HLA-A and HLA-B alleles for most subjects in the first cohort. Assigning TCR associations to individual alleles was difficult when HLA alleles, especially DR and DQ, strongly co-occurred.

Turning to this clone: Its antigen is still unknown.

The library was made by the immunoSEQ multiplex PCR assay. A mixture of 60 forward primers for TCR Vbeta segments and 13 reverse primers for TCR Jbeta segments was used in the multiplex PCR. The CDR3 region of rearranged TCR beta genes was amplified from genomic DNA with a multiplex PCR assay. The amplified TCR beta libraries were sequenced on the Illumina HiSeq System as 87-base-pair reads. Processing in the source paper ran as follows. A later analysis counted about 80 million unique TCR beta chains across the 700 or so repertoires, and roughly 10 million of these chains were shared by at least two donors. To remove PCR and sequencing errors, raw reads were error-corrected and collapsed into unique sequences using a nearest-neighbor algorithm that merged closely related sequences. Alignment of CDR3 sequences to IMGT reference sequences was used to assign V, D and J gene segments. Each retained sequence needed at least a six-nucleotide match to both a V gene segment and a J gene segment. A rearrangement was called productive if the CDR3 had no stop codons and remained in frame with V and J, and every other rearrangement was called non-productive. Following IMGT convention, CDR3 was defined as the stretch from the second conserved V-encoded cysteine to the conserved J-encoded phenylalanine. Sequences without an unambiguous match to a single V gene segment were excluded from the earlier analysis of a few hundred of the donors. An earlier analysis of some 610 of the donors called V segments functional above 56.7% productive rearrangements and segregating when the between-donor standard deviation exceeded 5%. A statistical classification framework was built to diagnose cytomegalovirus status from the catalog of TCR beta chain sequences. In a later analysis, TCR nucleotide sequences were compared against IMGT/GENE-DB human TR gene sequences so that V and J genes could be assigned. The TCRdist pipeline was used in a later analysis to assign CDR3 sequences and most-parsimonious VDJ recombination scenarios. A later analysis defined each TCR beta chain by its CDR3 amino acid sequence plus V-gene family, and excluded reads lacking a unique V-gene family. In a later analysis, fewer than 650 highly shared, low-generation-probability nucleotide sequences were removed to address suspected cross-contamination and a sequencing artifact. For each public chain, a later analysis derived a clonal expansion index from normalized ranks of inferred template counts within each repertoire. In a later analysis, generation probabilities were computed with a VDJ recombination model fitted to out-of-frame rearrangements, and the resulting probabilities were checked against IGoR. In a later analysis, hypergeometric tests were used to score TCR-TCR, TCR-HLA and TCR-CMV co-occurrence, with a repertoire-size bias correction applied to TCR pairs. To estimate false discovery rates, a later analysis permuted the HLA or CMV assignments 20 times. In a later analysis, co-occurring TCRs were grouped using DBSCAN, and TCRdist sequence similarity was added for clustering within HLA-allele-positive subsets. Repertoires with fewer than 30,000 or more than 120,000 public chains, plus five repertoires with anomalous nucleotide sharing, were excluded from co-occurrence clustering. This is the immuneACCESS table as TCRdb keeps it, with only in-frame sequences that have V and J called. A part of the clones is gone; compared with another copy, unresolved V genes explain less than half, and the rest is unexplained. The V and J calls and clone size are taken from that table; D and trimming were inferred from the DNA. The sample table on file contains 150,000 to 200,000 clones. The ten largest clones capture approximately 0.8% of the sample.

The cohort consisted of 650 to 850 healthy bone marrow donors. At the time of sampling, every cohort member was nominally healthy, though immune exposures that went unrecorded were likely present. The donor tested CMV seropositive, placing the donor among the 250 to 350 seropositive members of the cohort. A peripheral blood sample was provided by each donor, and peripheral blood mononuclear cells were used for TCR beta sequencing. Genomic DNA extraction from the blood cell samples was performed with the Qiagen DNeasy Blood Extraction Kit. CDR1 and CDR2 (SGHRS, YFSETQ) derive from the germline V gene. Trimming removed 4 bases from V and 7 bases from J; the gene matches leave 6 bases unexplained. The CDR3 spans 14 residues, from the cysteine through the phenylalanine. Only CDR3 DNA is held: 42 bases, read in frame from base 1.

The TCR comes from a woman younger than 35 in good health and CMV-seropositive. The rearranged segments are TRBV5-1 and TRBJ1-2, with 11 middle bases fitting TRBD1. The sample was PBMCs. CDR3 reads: CASSVGTGGFGYTF. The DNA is TGCGCCAGCAGCGTCGGGACAGGGGGTTTTGGCTACACCTTC.